Sequencing of this T cell receptor beta chain was carried out in a study of shared clonotypes between healthy human individuals. Germline V gene data show CDR1 as SGHTA and CDR2 as FQGTGA. This CDR3 spans 14 amino acids. V lost 5 bases and J lost 2; bases outside the gene matches: 4. Adult Caucasians living in Nashville, Tennessee made up all of the donors. Assay: immunoSEQ multiplex PCR; the TCRdb copy retains only in-frame clones and omits some. This sample has over a million clones, with 75% to 85% found just once. A few counts support this clone. The receptor was isolated from a man aged 18 to 30 in good health. Some clones in this sample may be carry-over from other donors' samples. The chain couples TRBV7-3 to TRBJ2-7; 9 positions agree with TRBD1. The sequenced sample consisted of memory CD4+ T cells from PBMCs. The subset here: CD45RA-negative fraction. CDR3 region: CASSPGTGPYEQYF. The CDR3 coding sequence is TGTGCCAGCAGCCCGGGGACAGGGCCCTACGAGCAGTACTTC.